The source of this T cell receptor (beta chain) is a study of blood T cell repertoires in COVID-19. The overall study: Donors in the United States, Italy and Spain gave samples during acute or convalescent COVID-19. The cDNA or gDNA used as material had been derived from T cells, B-cell-depleted T cells, or PBMCs.

With V trimmed by 6 bases and J by 6 bases, 13 bases remained unmatched. Germline-derived CDR1 and CDR2 are MGHRA and YSYEKL. The CDR3 consists of 15 residues. Original methodology: Reference gene primer amplification gave estimated nucleated cell counts. The method was immunoSEQ multiplex PCR; TCRdb's version includes in-frame clones alone and lacks a portion of them. V and J calls and clone size are given by that table; D and trimming were obtained from the DNA. This table has some 220,000 clones, around nine tenths appearing once. The TCR was taken from a woman aged 18-29 years who had recovered from COVID-19. What was sequenced was peripheral blood. The chain employs TRBV4-1 and TRBJ2-7; the match to TRBD2 covers 8 bases. CDR3 bases: TGCGCCAGCAGTCCTGGACTAGCCCCTCGGGGCGAGCAGTACTTC. As protein: CASSPGLAPRGEQYF.